This TCR beta chain came from a study of cytomegalovirus exposure and HLA in healthy donors. The study's findings and limits: The study labeled approximately 150 TCR beta chains cytomegalovirus-associated. First-cohort TCR clusters tended to co-occur in the roughly 120 validation repertoires, a later analysis found. The classifier reportedly diagnosed cytomegalovirus status with high specificity and sensitivity. The study found most TCR sequences rare, yet found some public TCRs in many donors.

This CDR3 has 20 amino acids. Trimming stripped 5 bases from V and 0 bases from J, with 23 bases between. The germline gives CDR1 MDHEN, CDR2 SYDVKM. Profiling relied on immunoSEQ multiplex PCR, and the TCRdb table lists in-frame clones only, not all of them. The sample includes 200,000 to 250,000 clones, around nine tenths of them seen just once. As concerns this clone: Antigen unknown.

The sequence derives from a man aged 18 to 30 in good health and CMV-seronegative. Specimen: PBMCs. The chain is built from TRBV28 and TRBJ1-6; no reliable D call. CDR3 in DNA: TGTGCCAGCAGTGATAGATTTGATGTGTACCGTAGCTCCTATAATTCACCCCTCCACTTT. This sequence encodes CASSDRFDVYRSSYNSPLHF.